The rows below give T cell receptor beta chains drawn from one sample of a study of response to subunit inactivated influenza vaccine. TCRdb called the RT-PCR reads again in MiXCR, with one record for every CDR3 protein. Of about 520,000 distinct CDR3 sequences in the sample, less than 7.5% are singletons; the top ten hold around 14%. This specimen was PBMCs from blood, taken approximately 25 months after vaccination. The source of these receptors is a man between 50 and 70 years old who received an inactivated influenza vaccine. Both conserved end residues are part of each CDR3. The order of the fields is clone size, D gene, CDR3 length, J gene, V gene, CDR3 DNA, CDR3 protein. D genes are given only for firm matches. Only some rows state a clone size, as once, few, many or a class for expanded clones.

>many|.|14|TRBJ1-1|TRBV5-1
TGTGCCAGCAGCTTAGTCCAGGGGAACACTGAAGCTTTCTTT
CASSLVQGNTEAFF
>few|.|12|TRBJ1-1|TRBV5-5
TGTGCCAGCAGCTTTCGGGAAACTGAAGCTTTCTTT
CASSFRETEAFF
>few|TRBD1|14|TRBJ1-2|TRBV7-2
TGTGCCAGCAGCTTCCGACAGGGGAGGTATGGCTACACCTTC
CASSFRQGRYGYTF
>.|TRBD1|15|TRBJ1-2|TRBV4-3
TGCGCCAGCAGCCAAGGGGGACAGGTCGACTATGGCTACACCTTC
CASSQGGQVDYGYTF
>few|TRBD2|15|TRBJ2-5|TRBV6-5
TGTGCCAGCAGTTACCTCGGGACTATACAAGAGACCCAGTACTTC
CASSYLGTIQETQYF
>few|TRBD1|13|TRBJ2-7|TRBV20-1
TGCAGTGCTAGAGTACCGGGACAGTACGAGCAGTACTTC
CSARVPGQYEQYF
>few|.|13|TRBJ1-5|TRBV7-2
TGTGCCAGCAGCTCCTGGGGTAATCAGCCCCAGCATTTT
CASSSWGNQPQHF
>few|TRBD1|16|TRBJ1-3|TRBV4-2
TGTGCCAGCAGCCAGGGTCCGGACAGGACCGGAAACACCATATATTTT
CASSQGPDRTGNTIYF
>many|.|14|TRBJ2-2|TRBV5-1
TGCGCCAGCAGCTTGTTCGTATCCACCGGGGAGCTGTTTTTT
CASSLFVSTGELFF
>many|.|12|TRBJ2-2|TRBV12-3/TRBV12-4
TGTGCCAGCTTCGTCGGCACCGGGGAGCTGTTTTTT
CASFVGTGELFF
>few|.|12|TRBJ1-2|TRBV6-2/TRBV6-3
TGTGCCAGCAGCGGGGCGAACTTAGGCTACACCTTC
CASSGANLGYTF
>few|TRBD2|15|TRBJ2-1|TRBV15
TGTGCCACCAGCAGCCTAGCGGGGATGAACAATGAGCAGTTCTTC
CATSSLAGMNNEQFF
>many|TRBD1|15|TRBJ2-7|TRBV7-9
TGTGCCAGCAGCTCGGGACAGGGGAGCTCCTACGAGCAGTACTTC
CASSSGQGSSYEQYF
>few|TRBD1|15|TRBJ2-5|TRBV4-1
TGCGCCAGCAGCCAAGAACAGGGGGCCGGGGAGACCCAGTACTTC
CASSQEQGAGETQYF
>.|.|12|TRBJ1-5|TRBV18
TGTGCCAGCTCACCTGGGCTTTCGCCCCAGCATTTT
CASSPGLSPQHF
>.|TRBD1|15|TRBJ2-1|TRBV10-2
TGCGCCAGCAGTGGGACGGGACAGGTCACAAATGAGCAGTTCTTC
CASSGTGQVTNEQFF
>.|.|16|TRBJ2-1|TRBV10-3
TGTGCCATCAGTGCGAAGGAGTATTCCTCCTACAATGAGCAGTTCTTC
CAISAKEYSSYNEQFF
>few|.|14|TRBJ1-1|TRBV6-5
TGTGCCAGCAGTTGGGGGGGGACTTACACTGAAGCTTTCTTT
CASSWGGTYTEAFF
>.|.|18|TRBJ2-5|TRBV24-1
TGTGCCACCAGTGACTCGGAGGACACTCACCATATTCAAGAGACCCAGTACTTC
CATSDSEDTHHIQETQYF
>few|.|15|TRBJ2-7|TRBV7-6
TGTGCCAGCAGCTACCCCTCGGCGGGTACCTACGAGCAGTACTTC
CASSYPSAGTYEQYF
>.|TRBD2|17|TRBJ2-1|TRBV6-1
TGTGCCAGCAGACTCCGACTAGCGGGAGTTCTTGTGAATGAGCAGTTCTTC
CASRLRLAGVLVNEQFF
>few|.|18|TRBJ2-7|TRBV12-3/TRBV12-4
TGTGCCAGCAGTTTAGGTAGGTCAGACGGCCCGAGATCCTACGAGCAGTACTTC
CASSLGRSDGPRSYEQYF
>few|.|15|TRBJ1-6|TRBV4-2
TGTGCCAGCAGCCTGGCAGGGGTTAATAATTCACCCCTCCACTTT
CASSLAGVNNSPLHF
>few|.|15|TRBJ1-3|TRBV27
TGTGCCAGCAGTTTATACCCGGGGGCATTAAACACCATATATTTT
CASSLYPGALNTIYF
>.|TRBD2|12|TRBJ2-1|TRBV25-1
TGTGCCAGCAGTCGCCCGGGGGGTGAGCAGTTCTTC
CASSRPGGEQFF
>many|TRBD2|14|TRBJ2-1|TRBV7-2
TGTGCCAGCAGCTTAGCGCCGGAGGGCGGGGGTGAGTTCTTC
CASSLAPEGGGEFF
>few|.|15|TRBJ1-5|TRBV5-6
TGTGCCAGCAGCTTGAAGAGGGGAATGGATCAGCCCCAGCATTTT
CASSLKRGMDQPQHF